This entry features one T cell receptor beta chain sequence. This clone was seen just once. Its antigen remains unidentified. Base qualities were left out, and no much larger clone turns up one base away. The data originate from a study of blood T cell repertoires in COVID-19 (TCRdb year 2020). Notes on the research overall: Collaborator samples came from the United States, Italy and Spain and covered acute and convalescent phases of COVID-19. The repertoires were made available in a free public database intended to serve as a resource for research on the immune response to SARS-CoV-2. The prospective study material was composed of cDNA or gDNA derived from T cells, B-cell-depleted T cells, or PBMCs. Subjects who had been exposed to COVID-19, were actively infected with it, or had recovered from it provided the deeply sampled blood TCRbeta repertoires that made up the dataset. Nearly every sample came with metadata listing a de-identified subject ID, COVID-19 status, age in years and sex. Samples were obtained from the ongoing ImmuneRACE study (first 160 participants) and from about 1,300 subjects provided by 6 global collaborators. Where available, HLA class I and class II types were obtained from metadata supplied by the sample provider rather than from assay-based typing.

The paper as a whole reports these results and caveats: The quantity of clinical and demographic metadata differed by source and by participant and was supplied without curation.

TCRbeta CDR3 regions were amplified from genomic DNA using the immunoSEQ Assay, a bias-controlled multiplex PCR. Regarding the original processing steps: Within the assay, amplification of reference gene primers was used to estimate how many nucleated cells each sample contained. Sequence reads were collapsed and filtered to measure the absolute abundance of every unique TCRbeta CDR3 rearrangement. Productive Simpson clonality was computed per sample as the square root of Simpson's diversity index over productive rearrangements. This immuneACCESS table, as held by TCRdb, lists in-frame sequences with V and J called but not all clones. Of the missing ones, under half trace to an unresolved V gene in checked studies; the others have no known cause. The DNA gave D and trimming, while V, J and clone size come from that table. The sample table contains a few hundred thousand clones; only one count was recorded for approximately 89% of them. 3% to 4.5% of the sample is in the top ten clones.

One collaborating source in Seattle enrolled patients during active infection and followed them longitudinally through the course of disease. The collaborating institutions used their own protocols to collect whole blood in K2EDTA tubes. For TCRbeta analysis, collaborator samples were shipped as frozen whole blood, as isolated PBMCs, or as DNA extracted from either sample type. Sequenced input: peripheral blood. The source of this sequence is a woman aged 55-75 years with COVID-19, enrolled during active disease.

The base sequence is TGCGCCAGCAGCCCTATGGGGGCAGGGGCAAATGAAAAACTGTTTTTT. This gives the protein CASSPMGAGANEKLFF. The sequence joins TRBV5-1 to TRBJ1-4, with TRBD1 tentatively as D gene (6 bases match). V is cut by 4 bases and J by 5 bases, and the space between the germline ends is 18 bases. Taken from cysteine to phenylalanine, the CDR3 has 16 residues. Solely the CDR3 DNA is kept, with 48 bases framed from the first base. Reading the germline V gene gives CDR1 SGHRS and CDR2 YFSETQ. Reference TRBV5-1 and TRBJ1-4 genes cover what lies past the CDR3, so the full variable domain is KAGVTQTPRYLIKTRGQQVTLSCSPISGHRSVSWYQQTPGQGLQFLFEYFSETQRNKGNFPGRFSGRQFSNSRSEMNVSTLELGDSALYLCASSPMGAGANEKLFFGSGTQLSVL.